A single sample gave rise to the 17 T cell receptor beta chains below, sequenced in a study of cytomegalovirus exposure and HLA in healthy donors. 13 Jbeta primers and 60 Vbeta primers were used for the PCR. Some clones are missing from TCRdb's copy, which holds only in-frame ones; the method was immunoSEQ multiplex PCR. The sample includes 140,000 to 150,000 clones, 80% of them seen just once. The source material was PBMCs. These receptors originate from a man aged 35-49 years in good health and CMV-seronegative.

This clone was seen more than once but under ten times. The rearrangement uses TRBV19 and TRBJ2-5; D call uncertain. With 7 bases removed from V and 3 bases from J, the gap between germline ends came to 18 bases. Germline CDR1 reads LNHDA; CDR2 reads SQIVND (reference sequence). This CDR3 is built from 15 residues. The CDR3 reads CASNNVYQLKETQYF. The CDR3 DNA follows: TGTGCCAGTAACAATGTGTACCAGTTAAAAGAGACCCAGTACTTC. Full variable domain (rest looked up from reference TRBV19 and TRBJ2-5): DGGITQSPKYLFRKEGQNVTLSCEQNLNHDAMYWYRQDPGQGLRLIYYSQIVNDFQKGDIAEGYSVSREKKESFPLTVTSAQKNPTAFYLCASNNVYQLKETQYFGPGTRLLVL.

The chain uses TRBV28 and TRBJ1-2; 7 bases map to TRBD1. The CDR3 sequence is 14 residues long. Germline CDR1 is MDHEN and CDR2 is SYDVKM. The V segment lost 2 bases and the J segment 4 bases; nucleotides outside the gene matches: 4. The chain's CDR3 is CASSLGTVSYGYTF. CDR3 DNA: TGTGCCAGCAGTTTAGGGACAGTTTCCTATGGCTACACCTTC.

V is TRBV5-8 and J is TRBJ1-2; D not resolved. The CDR3 contains 15 residues. Trimming took 0 bases from V and 1 from J, leaving 10 bases between them. Looked up from germline, CDR1 is SGHTS and CDR2 is YDEGEE. CDR3 residues: CASSLGVLLNYGYTF. The CDR3 DNA follows: TGTGCCAGCAGCTTGGGAGTATTGCTTAACTATGGCTACACCTTC.

CDR3 sequence reads: CASSLAPLTGGAFF. The CDR3 nucleotides read TGTGCCAGCAGCTTAGCGCCCCTGACAGGGGGAGCTTTCTTT. The chain has TRBV7-2 and TRBJ1-1; 9 bases match TRBD1. CDR1 is SGHTA, CDR2 FQGNSA, per germline. The CDR3 is 14 residues long. The J segment lost 10 bases and the V segment lost 0 bases, leaving 6 bases of the junction unmatched. Based on the CDR3 plus reference TRBV7-2 and TRBJ1-1, the full variable domain is GAGVSQSPSNKVTEKGKDVELRCDPISGHTALYWYRQSLGQGLEFLIYFQGNSAPDKSGLPSDRFSAERTGGSVSTLTIQRTQQEDSAVYLCASSLAPLTGGAFFGQGTRLTVV.

The genes are TRBV7-2 and TRBJ2-3; D is possibly TRBD1 (5 bases). V lost 3 bases to trimming and J lost 2 bases, with 9 bases between them. The germline V gene encodes CDR1 SGHTA and CDR2 FQGNSA. The CDR3 extends over 14 amino acids. The CDR3 nucleotides read TGTGCCAGCAGCTTTGGGGCCTCCACAGATACGCAGTATTTT. Translated, it gives CASSFGASTDTQYF.

The V and J genes are TRBV29-1 and TRBJ1-6; 8 bases map to TRBD1. Losses at the gene ends were 7 bases for V and 5 bases for J; bases not matched to a gene: 7. Germline CDR1 SQVTM, CDR2 ANQGSEA. The CDR3 runs 14 residues. In nucleotides, the CDR3 is TGCAGCGCCTCAGGGGGCGCCGATAATTCACCCCTCCACTTT. The encoded protein is CSASGGADNSPLHF.

As to this clone: Other DNA sequences in the sample encode the same CDR3. The chain employs TRBV5-1 and TRBJ2-2; D might be TRBD1 (5 bases). Germline values: CDR1 SGHRS, CDR2 YFSETQ. CDR3 length equals 13 residues. The V and J ends lost 2 bases and 5 bases respectively, with 7 bases between them. The CDR3 DNA reads TGCGCCAGCAGCTTATCAGGGACCGGGGAGCTGTTTTTT. This sequence encodes CASSLSGTGELFF.

This chain connects TRBV15 to TRBJ1-3; 7 bases are shared with TRBD1. The CDR3 runs 16 residues. The junction had 3 bases not matched to a gene; V was cut back by 1 base and J by 0 bases. Germline V lookup: CDR1 LNHNV, CDR2 YYDKDF (reference sequence). The CDR3 region is CATSRVGQSSGNTIYF. The DNA for the CDR3 is TGTGCCACCAGCAGAGTGGGACAGTCCTCTGGAAACACCATATATTTT.

The chain has TRBV19 and TRBJ2-1; perhaps TRBD1 as D (5 bases). V was pared by 3 bases and J by 4 bases, with 7 bases between. Germline V CDR1 and CDR2: LNHDA, SQIVND (reference sequence). The CDR3 totals 13 residues. CDR3 protein: CASSMQGYNEQFF. The CDR3 nucleotides read TGTGCCAGTAGTATGCAGGGATACAATGAGCAGTTCTTC. The full variable domain, in which reference TRBV19 and TRBJ2-1 provide the parts outside the CDR3, is DGGITQSPKYLFRKEGQNVTLSCEQNLNHDAMYWYRQDPGQGLRLIYYSQIVNDFQKGDIAEGYSVSREKKESFPLTVTSAQKNPTAFYLCASSMQGYNEQFFGPGTRLTVL.

This chain joins TRBV2 and TRBJ1-2; the D gene is possibly TRBD1 (5 bases). The CDR3 runs 13 residues. Germline V lookup: CDR1 SNHLY, CDR2 FYNNEI. The germline V and J ends were trimmed by 5 bases and 5 bases, with 12 bases remaining between them. The DNA of the CDR3 is TGTGCCAGCAGTCCGGGCAGGGTATATGGCTACACCTTC. Its protein product is CASSPGRVYGYTF.

This chain joins TRBV5-4 and TRBJ1-1, with unresolved D. With 5 bases removed from V and 1 base from J, the gap between germline ends came to 9 bases. Germline CDR1 SGHNT, CDR2 YYREEE (reference sequence). This CDR3 is 13 amino acids long. DNA of the CDR3: TGTGCCAGCAGTCCTGCGGCGAACACTGAAGCTTTCTTT. The encoded protein is CASSPAANTEAFF.

This clone is a singleton in its sample. The junction departs from the called germline gene at one end, perhaps through a read error. Other DNA sequences in the same sample also yield this CDR3. The gene calls are TRBV30 and TRBJ1-6; 8 bases are a match to TRBD1. The CDR3 has 16 residues. Germline V gene data show CDR1 as GTSNPN and CDR2 as SVGIG (reference sequence). CDR3 bases: TGTGCCTGGAGTGTTGCCCGGACAGGGACTAATTCCCCCCTCCACTTT. Its translation: CAWSVARTGTNSPLHF.

This clone was seen only a few times. The genes are TRBV19 and TRBJ2-3; 10 bases are shared with TRBD2. Looked up from germline, CDR1 is LNHDA and CDR2 is SQIVND (reference sequence). With V trimmed by 4 bases and J by 4 bases, 8 bases remained unmatched. The CDR3 has 16 amino acids. In DNA, the CDR3 is TGTGCCAGTAGTAGTAAAGCGGGGGGGCAAGCAGATACGCAGTATTTT. Translation: CASSSKAGGQADTQYF.

This sequence joins TRBV28 and TRBJ1-5; D not resolved. Germline V gene sequence: CDR1 MDHEN, CDR2 SYDVKM. V lost 4 bases to trimming and J lost 0 bases, with 10 bases between them. This CDR3 comprises 15 residues. As DNA, the CDR3 is TGTGCCAGCAGTTACTCAGGTGGTAGCAATCAGCCCCAGCATTTT. Translation gives CASSYSGGSNQPQHF.

This chain connects TRBV12-5 to TRBJ2-5; D is ambiguous. In germline, CDR1 is LGHNT, CDR2 FRNRAP. Trimming left V 5 bases short and J 2 bases short, with 15 bases between. The CDR3 totals 15 residues. The CDR3 bases are TGTGCTAGTGGTCTTAACATGGAGAGACAAGAGACCCAGTACTTC. Translating gives CASGLNMERQETQYF.

The chain combines TRBV2 with TRBJ2-2; the D is unclear. Germline V gene data show CDR1 as SNHLY and CDR2 as FYNNEI. The CDR3 totals 13 residues. V shed 1 base and J shed 5 bases, with 5 bases lying between them. In nucleotides, the CDR3 is TGTGCCAGCAGTGAAGTCCGGACCGGGGAGCTGTTTTTT. This sequence encodes CASSEVRTGELFF.

This clone was found once. The chain is built from TRBV5-6 and TRBJ2-1; 8 bases map to TRBD2. J gave up 1 base and V 1 base, and 13 bases lay outside the gene matches. Germline V gene sequence: CDR1 SGHDT, CDR2 YYEEEE. The CDR3 extends over 19 amino acids. In nucleotides, the CDR3 is TGTGCCAGCAGCTTGTCTAACGGGGGGGCCTCTCTTTCCTACAATGAGCAGTTCTTC. It encodes CASSLSNGGASLSYNEQFF.